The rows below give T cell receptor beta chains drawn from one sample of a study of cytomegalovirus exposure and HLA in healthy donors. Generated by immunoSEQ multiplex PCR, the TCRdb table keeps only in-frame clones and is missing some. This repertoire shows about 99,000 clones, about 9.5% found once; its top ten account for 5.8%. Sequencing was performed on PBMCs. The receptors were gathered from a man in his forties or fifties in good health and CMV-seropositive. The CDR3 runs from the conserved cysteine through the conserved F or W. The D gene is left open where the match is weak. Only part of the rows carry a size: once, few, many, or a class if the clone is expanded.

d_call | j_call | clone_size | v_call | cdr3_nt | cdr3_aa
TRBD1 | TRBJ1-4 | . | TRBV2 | TGTGCCAGCAGGAAGACAGGGGAACTGTTTTTT | CASRKTGELFF
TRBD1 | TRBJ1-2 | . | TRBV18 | TGTGCCAGCTCACTGGACAGGGCTAACTATGGCTACACCTTC | CASSLDRANYGYTF
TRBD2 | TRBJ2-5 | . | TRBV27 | TGTGCCAGCAGTGCCACTAGCGGGGGGGGTGGAGAGACCCAGTACTTC | CASSATSGGGGETQYF
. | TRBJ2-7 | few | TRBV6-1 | TGTGCCAGCAGTGTACGGAGGGGATCGACGGACGAGCAGTACTTC | CASSVRRGSTDEQYF
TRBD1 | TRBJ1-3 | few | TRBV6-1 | TGTGCCAGCAGCGTGACAGGGAGCGGAAACACCATATATTTT | CASSVTGSGNTIYF
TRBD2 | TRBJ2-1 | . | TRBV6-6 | TGTGCCAGCAGTTACACCACTAGCGGGAGGTACAATGAGCAGTTCTTC | CASSYTTSGRYNEQFF
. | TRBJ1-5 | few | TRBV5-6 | TGTGCCAGCAGCTTGGGGTCGGGACACGGAAATCAGCCCCAGCATTTT | CASSLGSGHGNQPQHF
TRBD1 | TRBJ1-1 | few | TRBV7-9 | TGTGCCAGCAGCCTACAGGGGTCCAACACTGAAGCTTTCTTT | CASSLQGSNTEAFF
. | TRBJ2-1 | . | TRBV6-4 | TGTGCCAGCAGTGACCTCGGGGGCTCCTACAATGAGCAGTTCTTC | CASSDLGGSYNEQFF
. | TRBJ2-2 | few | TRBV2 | TGTGCCAGCCAGGAGGAAGTCGGGGAGCTGTTTTTT | CASQEEVGELFF
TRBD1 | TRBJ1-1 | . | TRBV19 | TGTGCCAGTAGGACCCTCCGGACAGGGGCGATGAACACTGAAGCTTTCTTT | CASRTLRTGAMNTEAFF
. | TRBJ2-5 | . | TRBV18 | TGTGCCAGCTCACCAGGTGTATTCGGGGGAGATGAGGAGACCCAGTACTTC | CASSPGVFGGDEETQYF
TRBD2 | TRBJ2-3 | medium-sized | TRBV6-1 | TGTGCCAGCAGTTCGACTAGCCACCCCACAGATACGCAGTATTTT | CASSSTSHPTDTQYF
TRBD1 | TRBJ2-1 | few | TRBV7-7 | TGTGCTAGCAGCCCCGACAGGGGGACCTACAATGAGCAGTTCTTC | CASSPDRGTYNEQFF
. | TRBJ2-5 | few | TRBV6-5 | TGTGCCAGCAGTTACGCGGCTAGCGCACAAGAGACCCAGTACTTC | CASSYAASAQETQYF
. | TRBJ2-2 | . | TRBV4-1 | TGCGCCAGCAGCCCCGGACTTGGGAGGACCGGGGAGCTGTTTTTT | CASSPGLGRTGELFF
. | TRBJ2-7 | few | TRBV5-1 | TGCGCCAGCAGCTTGGACAGGACCTACGAGCAGTACTTC | CASSLDRTYEQYF
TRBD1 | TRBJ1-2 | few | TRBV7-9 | TGTGCCAGAAGCCCAGGGACAGGTATCGACTACACCTTC | CARSPGTGIDYTF
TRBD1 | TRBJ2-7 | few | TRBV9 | TGTGCCAGCAGCGTAGAGCCCTACGCAGGGGGCGGATATGAGCAGTACTTC | CASSVEPYAGGGYEQYF
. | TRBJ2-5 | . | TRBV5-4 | TGTGCCAGCAGCTTGGAGGGAGCACCTATGGAGACCCAGTACTTC | CASSLEGAPMETQYF
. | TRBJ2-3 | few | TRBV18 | TGTGCCAGCTCACCACCTCCCGGAGATACGCAGTATTTT | CASSPPPGDTQYF
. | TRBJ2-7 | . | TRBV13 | TGTGCCAGCAGCCCGGGCCCTAGGGGTCAGGACGAGCAGTACTTC | CASSPGPRGQDEQYF
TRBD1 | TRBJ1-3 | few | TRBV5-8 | TGTGCCAGCAGCTTGAACAGGGGAGGTGGAAACACCATATATTTT | CASSLNRGGGNTIYF
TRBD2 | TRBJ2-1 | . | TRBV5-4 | TGTGCCAGCAGCTTTGTGCTTCAGGCGGGAGTAATAAATGAGCAGTTCTTC | CASSFVLQAGVINEQFF
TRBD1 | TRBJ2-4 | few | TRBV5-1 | TGCGCCAGCAGCGGGGACAGCCTAGCCAAAAACATTCAGTACTTC | CASSGDSLAKNIQYF
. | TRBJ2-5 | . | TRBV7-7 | TGTGCTAGCAGCTTGGGGCGGCAAGAGACCCAGTACTTC | CASSLGRQETQYF
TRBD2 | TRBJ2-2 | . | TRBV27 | TGTGCCAGCAGTTTGGAGGGAGGGCCAATCACCGGGGAGCTGTTTTTT | CASSLEGGPITGELFF
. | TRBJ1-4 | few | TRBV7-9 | TGTGCCAGCAGCATAAGAAGCGAGGAGAATGAAAAACTGTTTTTT | CASSIRSEENEKLFF
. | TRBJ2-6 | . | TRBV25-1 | TGTGCCAGCAGTGAACGGCTCTCTGGGGCCAACGTCCTGGCTTTC | CASSERLSGANVLAF
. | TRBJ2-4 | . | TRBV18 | TGTGCCAGCTCTCCCGGTCTAGCCAAAAACATTCAGTACTTC | CASSPGLAKNIQYF
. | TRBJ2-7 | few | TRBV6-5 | TGTGCCAGCAGTTCCCACTACGAGCAGTACTTC | CASSSHYEQYF
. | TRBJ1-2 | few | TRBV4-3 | TGCGCCAGCAGCCAAGTTCTGGGAGGAACGTATGGCTACACCTTC | CASSQVLGGTYGYTF
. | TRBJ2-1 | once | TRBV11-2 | TGTGCCAGCGACGGGAGTATCTCCTACAATGAGCAGTTCTTC | CASDGSISYNEQFF
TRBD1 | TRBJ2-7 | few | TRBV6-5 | TGTGCCAGCAGTAGACAGGGGTCCTACGAGCAGTACTTC | CASSRQGSYEQYF
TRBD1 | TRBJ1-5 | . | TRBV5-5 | TGTGCCAGCAGCTTACAGGGGGGAAGAAATCAGCCCCAGCATTTT | CASSLQGGRNQPQHF
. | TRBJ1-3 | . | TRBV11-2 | TGTGCCAGCAGCCCCGCGGGGGGGCAAAGAAACACCATATATTTT | CASSPAGGQRNTIYF
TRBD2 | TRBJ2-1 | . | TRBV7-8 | TGTGCCAGCAGCTTAGGGGGGAGGGCGGAGCAGTTCTTC | CASSLGGRAEQFF
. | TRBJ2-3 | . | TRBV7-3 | TGTGCCAGCAGCTTACTTTTCACAGATACGCAGTATTTT | CASSLLFTDTQYF
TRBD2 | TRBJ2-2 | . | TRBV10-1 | TGCGCCAGCAGTCGAGTCGGACTAGCGGGAGAAACCGGGGAGCTGTTTTTT | CASSRVGLAGETGELFF
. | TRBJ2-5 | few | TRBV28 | TGTGCCAGCAGAGGGGGAGAGACCCAGTACTTC | CASRGGETQYF
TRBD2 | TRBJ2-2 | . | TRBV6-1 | TGTGCCAGCGGCGGGGGCACCGGGGAGCTGTTTTTT | CASGGGTGELFF
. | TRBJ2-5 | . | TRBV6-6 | TGTGCCAGCAGACCCATTACAGGGTCGGAAGAGACCCAGTACTTC | CASRPITGSEETQYF
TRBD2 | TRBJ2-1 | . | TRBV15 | TGTGCCACCAGCAGTGGAAGGACTAGCGGGAGCTATGAGCAGTTCTTC | CATSSGRTSGSYEQFF
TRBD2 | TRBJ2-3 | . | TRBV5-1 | TGCGCCAGCAGCGAAGGGACTAGCGGTTCAAGGGATACGCAGTATTTT | CASSEGTSGSRDTQYF